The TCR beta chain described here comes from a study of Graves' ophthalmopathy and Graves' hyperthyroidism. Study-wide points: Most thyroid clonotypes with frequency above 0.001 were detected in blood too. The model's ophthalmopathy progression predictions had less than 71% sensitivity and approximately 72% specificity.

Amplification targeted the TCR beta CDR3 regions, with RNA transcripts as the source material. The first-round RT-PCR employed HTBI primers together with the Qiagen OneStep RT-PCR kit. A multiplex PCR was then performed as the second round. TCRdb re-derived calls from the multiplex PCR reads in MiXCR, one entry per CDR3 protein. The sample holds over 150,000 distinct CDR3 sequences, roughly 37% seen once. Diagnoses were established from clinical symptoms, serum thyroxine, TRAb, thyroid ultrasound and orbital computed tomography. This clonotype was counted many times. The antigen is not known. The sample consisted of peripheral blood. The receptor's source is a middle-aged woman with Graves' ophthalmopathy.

The CDR3 sequence is CASNRQGVYEQYF. Written as DNA, the CDR3 is TGTGCCAGCAATCGACAGGGGGTCTACGAGCAGTACTTC. The chain uses TRBV2 and TRBJ2-7, with 9 bases aligning to TRBD1. This CDR3 spans 13 amino acids. With 7 bases clipped from V and 3 bases from J, the junction kept 4 bases outside the gene matches. Germline CDR1 SNHLY, CDR2 FYNNEI.